The present TCR beta chain was sequenced within a study of T cell repertoires in cytomegalovirus infection. Study-wide context: Recently described HLA-C-restricted plus well-studied HLA-B-restricted CMV epitopes were used. Carrying CMV and the relevant HLA type showed in public TCR beta signatures.

Study-level results: The response measured ex vivo was dominated by TCR beta clonotypes (HLA-C-restricted and CMV-specific). Summed frequency of shared TCR beta families picked out CMV carriers who also had the relevant HLA.

Concerning this clonotype itself: The target antigen is unknown.

Germline CDR1 reads SGHVS; CDR2 reads FNYEAQ. V lost 5 bases, J lost 3 bases, and 11 bases lay in between. The CDR3 spans 14 residues. TCRdb reprocessed the reads via MiXCR and lists one record per CDR3 protein. Of around 900,000 distinct CDR3 sequences in the sample, 31% are singletons; the top ten hold around an eighth. The source was cultured CD8+ T cells from PBMCs, collected from culture after CMV antigen stimulation. The V call is TRBV7-6, the J call TRBJ2-1; no reliable D call. This receptor was taken from a human donor in good health (CMV status not recorded). Some clones in this sample may be carry-over from other donors' samples. Here the CDR3 reads CASSIVSHYNEQFF. The CDR3 DNA is TGTGCCAGCAGCATAGTAAGCCACTACAATGAGCAGTTCTTC.